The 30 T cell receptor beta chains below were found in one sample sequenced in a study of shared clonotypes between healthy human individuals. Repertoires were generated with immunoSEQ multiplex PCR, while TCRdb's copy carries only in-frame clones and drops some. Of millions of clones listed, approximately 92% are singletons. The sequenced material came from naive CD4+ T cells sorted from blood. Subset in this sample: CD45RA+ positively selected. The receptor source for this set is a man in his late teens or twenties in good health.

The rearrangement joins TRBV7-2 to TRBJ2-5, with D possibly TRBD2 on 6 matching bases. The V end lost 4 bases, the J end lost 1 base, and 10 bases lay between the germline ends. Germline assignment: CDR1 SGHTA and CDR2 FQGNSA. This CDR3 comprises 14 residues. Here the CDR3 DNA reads TGTGCCAGCAGCTCGCGGCGGGGCCAAGAGACCCAGTACTTC. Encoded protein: CASSSRRGQETQYF.

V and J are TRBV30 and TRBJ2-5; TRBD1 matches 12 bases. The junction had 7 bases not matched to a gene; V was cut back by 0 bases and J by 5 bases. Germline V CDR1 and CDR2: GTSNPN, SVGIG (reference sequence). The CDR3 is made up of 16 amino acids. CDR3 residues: CAWSVLGTGGWETQYF. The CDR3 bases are TGTGCCTGGAGTGTACTAGGGACAGGGGGCTGGGAGACCCAGTACTTC.

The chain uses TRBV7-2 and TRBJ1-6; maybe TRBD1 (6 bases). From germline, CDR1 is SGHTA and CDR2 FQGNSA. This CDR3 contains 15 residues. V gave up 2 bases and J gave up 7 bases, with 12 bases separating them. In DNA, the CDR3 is TGTGCCAGCAGCTTATCAGGGGTATTGAATTCACCCCTCCACTTT. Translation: CASSLSGVLNSPLHF.

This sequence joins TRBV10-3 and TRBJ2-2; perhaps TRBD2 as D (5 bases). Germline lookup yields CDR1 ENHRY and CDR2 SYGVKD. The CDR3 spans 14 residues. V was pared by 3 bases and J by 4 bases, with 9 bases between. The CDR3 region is CAISDPGGTGELFF. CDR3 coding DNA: TGTGCCATCAGTGACCCTGGAGGCACCGGGGAGCTGTTTTTT.

This CDR3 is CASSPILGSGANVLTF. Written as DNA, the CDR3 is TGTGCCAGCTCACCGATTCTAGGTTCTGGGGCCAACGTCCTGACTTTC. The rearrangement links TRBV18 to TRBJ2-6; D gene uncertain. Trimming took 3 bases from V and 1 from J, leaving 10 bases between them. The CDR3 is made up of 16 amino acids. Germline V gene data show CDR1 as KGHSH and CDR2 as LQKENI. Together with reference TRBV18 and TRBJ2-6, the CDR3 gives the full variable domain: NAGVMQNPRHLVRRRGQEARLRCSPMKGHSHVYWYRQLPEEGLKFMVYLQKENIIDESGMPKERFSAEFPKEGPSILRIQQVVRGDSAAYFCASSPILGSGANVLTFGAGSRLTVL.

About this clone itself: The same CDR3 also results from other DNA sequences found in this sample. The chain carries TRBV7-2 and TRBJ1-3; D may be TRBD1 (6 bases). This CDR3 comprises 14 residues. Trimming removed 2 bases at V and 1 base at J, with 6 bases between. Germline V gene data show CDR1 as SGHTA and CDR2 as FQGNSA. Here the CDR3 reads CASSLTGSGNTIYF. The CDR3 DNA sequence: TGTGCCAGCAGCTTAACAGGGTCTGGAAACACCATATATTTT.

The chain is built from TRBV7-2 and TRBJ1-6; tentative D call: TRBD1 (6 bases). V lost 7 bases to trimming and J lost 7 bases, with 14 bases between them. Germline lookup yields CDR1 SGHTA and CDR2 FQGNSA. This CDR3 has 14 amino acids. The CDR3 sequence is CASTQWGGNSPLHF. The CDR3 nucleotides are TGTGCCAGCACCCAGTGGGGGGGCAATTCACCCCTCCACTTT.

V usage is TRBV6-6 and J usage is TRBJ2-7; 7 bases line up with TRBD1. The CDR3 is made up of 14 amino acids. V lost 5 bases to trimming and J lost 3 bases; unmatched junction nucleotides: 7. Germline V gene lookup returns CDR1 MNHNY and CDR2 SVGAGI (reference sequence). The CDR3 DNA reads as TGTGCCAGCAGTCAACACAGGGGCGGCTACGAGCAGTACTTC. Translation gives CASSQHRGGYEQYF.

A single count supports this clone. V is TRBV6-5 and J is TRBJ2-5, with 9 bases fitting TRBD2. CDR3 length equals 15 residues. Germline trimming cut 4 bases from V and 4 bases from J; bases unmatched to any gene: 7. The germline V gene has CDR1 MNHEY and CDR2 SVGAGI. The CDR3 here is CASSLAGGPRETQYF. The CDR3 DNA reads TGTGCCAGCAGTTTGGCGGGGGGGCCCCGAGAGACCCAGTACTTC.

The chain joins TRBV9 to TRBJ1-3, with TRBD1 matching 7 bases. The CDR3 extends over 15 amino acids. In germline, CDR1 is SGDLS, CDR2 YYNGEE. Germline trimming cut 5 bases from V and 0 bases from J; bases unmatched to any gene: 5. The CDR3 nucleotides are TGTGCCAGCAGTCTCCGGGACAGCTCTGGAAACACCATATATTTT. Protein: CASSLRDSSGNTIYF.

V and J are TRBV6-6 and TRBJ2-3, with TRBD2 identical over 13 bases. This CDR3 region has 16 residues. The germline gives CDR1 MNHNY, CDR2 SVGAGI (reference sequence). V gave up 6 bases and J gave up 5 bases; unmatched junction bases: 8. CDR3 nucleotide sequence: TGTGCCAGCAGCCACGGGACTAGCGGGGTCGTAGATACGCAGTATTTT. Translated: CASSHGTSGVVDTQYF.

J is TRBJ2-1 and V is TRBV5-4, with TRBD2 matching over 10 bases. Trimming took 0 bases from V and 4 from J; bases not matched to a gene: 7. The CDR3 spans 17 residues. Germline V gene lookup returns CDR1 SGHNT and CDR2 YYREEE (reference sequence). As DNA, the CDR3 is TGTGCCAGCAGCTTGGAGCGGGGGGGCCCCCTTTACAATGAGCAGTTCTTC. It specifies CASSLERGGPLYNEQFF.

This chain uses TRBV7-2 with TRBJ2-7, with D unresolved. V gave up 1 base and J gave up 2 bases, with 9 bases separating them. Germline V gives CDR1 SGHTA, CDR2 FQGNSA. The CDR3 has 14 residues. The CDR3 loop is CASSLDVSPYEQYF. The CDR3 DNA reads TGTGCCAGCAGCTTAGACGTCTCCCCCTACGAGCAGTACTTC.

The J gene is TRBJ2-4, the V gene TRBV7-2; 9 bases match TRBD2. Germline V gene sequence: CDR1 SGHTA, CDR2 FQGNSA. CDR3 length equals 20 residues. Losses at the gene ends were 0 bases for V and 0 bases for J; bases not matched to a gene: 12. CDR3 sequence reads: CASSLARRAGGPLAKNIQYF. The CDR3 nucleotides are TGTGCCAGCAGCTTAGCCCGACGCGCGGGAGGGCCGCTAGCCAAAAACATTCAGTACTTC.

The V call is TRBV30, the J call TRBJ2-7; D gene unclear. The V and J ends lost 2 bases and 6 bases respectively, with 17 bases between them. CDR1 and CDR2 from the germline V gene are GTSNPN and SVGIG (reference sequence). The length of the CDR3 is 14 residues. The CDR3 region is CAWSTGSPWGEQYF. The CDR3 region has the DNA TGTGCCTGGAGTACGGGCAGCCCTTGGGGCGAGCAGTACTTC. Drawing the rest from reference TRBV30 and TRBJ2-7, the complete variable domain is SQTIHQWPATLVQPVGSPLSLECTVEGTSNPNLYWYRQAAGRGLQLLFYSVGIGQISSEVPQNLSASRPQDRQFILSSKKLLLSDSGFYLCAWSTGSPWGEQYFGPGTRLTVT.

The CDR3 reads CASSSTGSGANVLTF. DNA of the CDR3: TGTGCCAGCTCGTCCACAGGCTCCGGGGCCAACGTCCTGACTTTC. V and J are TRBV18 and TRBJ2-6, with D perhaps matching TRBD1 (5 bases). CDR3 length equals 15 residues. CDR1 is KGHSH, CDR2 LQKENI, per germline. V was pared by 6 bases and J by 4 bases, with 13 bases between. Full variable domain (missing parts from reference TRBV18 and TRBJ2-6): NAGVMQNPRHLVRRRGQEARLRCSPMKGHSHVYWYRQLPEEGLKFMVYLQKENIIDESGMPKERFSAEFPKEGPSILRIQQVVRGDSAAYFCASSSTGSGANVLTFGAGSRLTVL.

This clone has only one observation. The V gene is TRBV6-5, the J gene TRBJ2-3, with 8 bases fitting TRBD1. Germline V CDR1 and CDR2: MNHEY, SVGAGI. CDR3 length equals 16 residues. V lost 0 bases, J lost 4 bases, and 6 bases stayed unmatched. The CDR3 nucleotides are TGTGCCAGCAGTTACTCGCGCAGGGGGCGGTCAGATACGCAGTATTTT. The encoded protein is CASSYSRRGRSDTQYF.

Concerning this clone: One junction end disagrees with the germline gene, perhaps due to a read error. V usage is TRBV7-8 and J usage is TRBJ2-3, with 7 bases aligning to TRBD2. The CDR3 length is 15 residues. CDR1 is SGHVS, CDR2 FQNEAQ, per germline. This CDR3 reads CASSLAERGTDTQYF. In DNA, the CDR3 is TGTGCCAGCAGCCTAGCGGAACGAGGCACAGATACGCAGTATTTT.

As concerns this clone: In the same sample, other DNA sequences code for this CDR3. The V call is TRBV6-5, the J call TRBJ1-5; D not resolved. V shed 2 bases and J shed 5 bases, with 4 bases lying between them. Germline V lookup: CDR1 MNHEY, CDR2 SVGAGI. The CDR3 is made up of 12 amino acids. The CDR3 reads CASSYPDQPQHF. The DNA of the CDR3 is TGTGCCAGCAGTTACCCCGATCAGCCCCAGCATTTT.

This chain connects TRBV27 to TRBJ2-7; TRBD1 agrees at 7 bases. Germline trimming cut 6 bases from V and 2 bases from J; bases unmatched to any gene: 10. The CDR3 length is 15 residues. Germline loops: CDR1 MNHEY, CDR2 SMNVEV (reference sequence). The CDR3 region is CASRPDRSTPYEQYF. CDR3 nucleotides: TGTGCCAGCAGGCCGGACAGGTCTACACCCTACGAGCAGTACTTC.

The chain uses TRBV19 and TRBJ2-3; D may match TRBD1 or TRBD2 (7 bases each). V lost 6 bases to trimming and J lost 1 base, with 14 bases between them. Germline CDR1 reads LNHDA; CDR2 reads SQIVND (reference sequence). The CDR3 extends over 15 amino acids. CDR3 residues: CASSRQGGGTDTQYF. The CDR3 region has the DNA TGTGCCAGTAGCAGACAGGGAGGGGGCACAGATACGCAGTATTTT.

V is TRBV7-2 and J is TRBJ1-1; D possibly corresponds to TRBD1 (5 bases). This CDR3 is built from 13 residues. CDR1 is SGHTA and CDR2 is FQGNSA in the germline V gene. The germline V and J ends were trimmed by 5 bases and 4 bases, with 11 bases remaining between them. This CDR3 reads CASSPWGGTEAFF. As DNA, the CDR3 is TGTGCCAGCAGCCCTTGGGGGGGCACTGAAGCTTTCTTT.

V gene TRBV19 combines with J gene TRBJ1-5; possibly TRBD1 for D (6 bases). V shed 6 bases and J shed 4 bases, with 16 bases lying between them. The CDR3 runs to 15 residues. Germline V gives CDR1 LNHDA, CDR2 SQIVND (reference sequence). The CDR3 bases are TGTGCCAGTAGGCGGGGAACAGGGCAAAATCAGCCCCAGCATTTT. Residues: CASRRGTGQNQPQHF.

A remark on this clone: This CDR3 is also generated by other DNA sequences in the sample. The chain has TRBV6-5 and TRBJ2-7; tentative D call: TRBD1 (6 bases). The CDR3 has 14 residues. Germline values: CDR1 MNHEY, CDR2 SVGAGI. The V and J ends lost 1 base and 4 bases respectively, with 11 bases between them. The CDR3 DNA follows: TGTGCCAGCAGTTACTTAGCAGGGGAGTACGAGCAGTACTTC. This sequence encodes CASSYLAGEYEQYF.

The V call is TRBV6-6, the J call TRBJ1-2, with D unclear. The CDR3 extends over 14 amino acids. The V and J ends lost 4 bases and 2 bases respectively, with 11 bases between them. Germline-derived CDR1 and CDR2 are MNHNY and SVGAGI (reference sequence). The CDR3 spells CASSSPPQNYGYTF. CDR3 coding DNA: TGTGCCAGCAGTTCTCCGCCACAGAACTATGGCTACACCTTC.

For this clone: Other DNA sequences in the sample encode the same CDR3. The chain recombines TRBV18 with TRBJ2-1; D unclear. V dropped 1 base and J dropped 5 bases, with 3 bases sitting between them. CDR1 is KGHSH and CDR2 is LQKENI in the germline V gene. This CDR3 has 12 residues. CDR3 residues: CASSPQNNEQFF. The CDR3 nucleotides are TGTGCCAGCTCACCACAGAACAATGAGCAGTTCTTC.

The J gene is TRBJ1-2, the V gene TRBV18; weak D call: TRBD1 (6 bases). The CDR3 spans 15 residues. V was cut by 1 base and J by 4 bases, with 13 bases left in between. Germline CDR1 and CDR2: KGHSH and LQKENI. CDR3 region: CASSPLGQSGYGYTF. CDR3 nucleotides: TGTGCCAGCTCACCACTTGGACAGAGTGGCTATGGCTACACCTTC.

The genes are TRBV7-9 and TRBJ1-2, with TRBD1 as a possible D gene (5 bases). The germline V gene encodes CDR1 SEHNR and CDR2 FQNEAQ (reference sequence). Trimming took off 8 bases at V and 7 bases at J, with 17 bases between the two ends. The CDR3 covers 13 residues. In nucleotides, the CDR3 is TGTGCCAGCCACTCGTGGGGGGGGAGTGGCTACACCTTC. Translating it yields CASHSWGGSGYTF.

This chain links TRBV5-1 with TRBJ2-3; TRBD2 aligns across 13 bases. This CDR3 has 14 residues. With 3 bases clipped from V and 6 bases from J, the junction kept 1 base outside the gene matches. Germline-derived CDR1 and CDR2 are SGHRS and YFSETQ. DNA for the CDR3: TGCGCCAGCAGCTGGGGACTAGCGGGGGATACGCAGTATTTT. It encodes CASSWGLAGDTQYF.

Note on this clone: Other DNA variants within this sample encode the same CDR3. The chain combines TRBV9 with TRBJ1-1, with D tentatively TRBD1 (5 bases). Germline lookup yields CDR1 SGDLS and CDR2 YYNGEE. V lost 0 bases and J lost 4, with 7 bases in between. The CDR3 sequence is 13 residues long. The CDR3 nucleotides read TGTGCCAGCAGCGTAGCTACAGGCACTGAAGCTTTCTTT. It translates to CASSVATGTEAFF.